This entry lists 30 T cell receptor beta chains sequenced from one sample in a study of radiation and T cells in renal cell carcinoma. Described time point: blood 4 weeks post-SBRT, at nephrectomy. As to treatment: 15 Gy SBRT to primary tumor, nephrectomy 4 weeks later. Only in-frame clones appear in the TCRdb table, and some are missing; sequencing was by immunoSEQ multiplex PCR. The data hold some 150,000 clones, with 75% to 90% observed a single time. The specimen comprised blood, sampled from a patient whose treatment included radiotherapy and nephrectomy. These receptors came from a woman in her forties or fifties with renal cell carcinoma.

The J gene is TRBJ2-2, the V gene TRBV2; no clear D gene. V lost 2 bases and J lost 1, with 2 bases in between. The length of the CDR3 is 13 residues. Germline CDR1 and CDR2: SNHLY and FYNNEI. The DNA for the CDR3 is TGTGCCAGCAGTGAACAGAACACCGGGGAGCTGTTTTTT. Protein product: CASSEQNTGELFF. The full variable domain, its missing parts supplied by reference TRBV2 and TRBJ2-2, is EPEVTQTPSHQVTQMGQEVILRCVPISNHLYFYWYRQILGQKVEFLVSFYNNEISEKSEIFDDQFSVERPDGSNFTLKIRSTKLEDSAMYFCASSEQNTGELFFGEGSRLTVL.

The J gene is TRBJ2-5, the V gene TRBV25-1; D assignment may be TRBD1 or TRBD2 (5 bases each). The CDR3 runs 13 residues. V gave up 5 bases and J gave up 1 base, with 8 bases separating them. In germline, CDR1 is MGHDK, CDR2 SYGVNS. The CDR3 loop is CASSYGTQETQYF. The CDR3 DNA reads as TGTGCCAGCAGTTACGGGACCCAAGAGACCCAGTACTTC.

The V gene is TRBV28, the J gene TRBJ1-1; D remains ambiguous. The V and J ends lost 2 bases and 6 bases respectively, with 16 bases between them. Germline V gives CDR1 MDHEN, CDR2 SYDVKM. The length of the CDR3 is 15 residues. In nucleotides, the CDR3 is TGTGCCAGCAGTTTACCCTCCTCCGGCTGGGCTGAAGCTTTCTTT. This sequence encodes CASSLPSSGWAEAFF.

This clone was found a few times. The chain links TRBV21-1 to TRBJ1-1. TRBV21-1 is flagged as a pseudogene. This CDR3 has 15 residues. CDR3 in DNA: TGTGCCAGCAGCCACCGGGACCCTAGGAACACTGAAGCTTTCTTT. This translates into CASSHRDPRNTEAFF.

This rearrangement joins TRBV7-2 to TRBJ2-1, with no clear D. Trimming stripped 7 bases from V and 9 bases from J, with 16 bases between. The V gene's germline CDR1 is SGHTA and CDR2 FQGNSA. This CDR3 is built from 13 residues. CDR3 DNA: TGTGCCAGCACTGATCTAATTGGCGGTGAGCAGTTCTTC. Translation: CASTDLIGGEQFF.

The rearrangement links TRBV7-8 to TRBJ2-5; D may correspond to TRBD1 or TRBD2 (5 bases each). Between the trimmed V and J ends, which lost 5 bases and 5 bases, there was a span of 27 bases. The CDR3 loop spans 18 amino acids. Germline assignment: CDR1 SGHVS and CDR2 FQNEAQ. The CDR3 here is CASSRRAGVSRGTETQYF. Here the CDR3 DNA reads TGTGCCAGCAGCCGGCGGGCAGGTGTATCGAGAGGGACGGAGACCCAGTACTTC.

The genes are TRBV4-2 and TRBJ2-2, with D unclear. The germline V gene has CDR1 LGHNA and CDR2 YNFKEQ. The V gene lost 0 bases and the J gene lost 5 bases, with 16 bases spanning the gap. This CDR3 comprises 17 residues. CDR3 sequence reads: CASSQDSSRMATGELFF. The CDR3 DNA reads TGTGCCAGCAGCCAAGATTCGTCGAGGATGGCGACCGGGGAGCTGTTTTTT.

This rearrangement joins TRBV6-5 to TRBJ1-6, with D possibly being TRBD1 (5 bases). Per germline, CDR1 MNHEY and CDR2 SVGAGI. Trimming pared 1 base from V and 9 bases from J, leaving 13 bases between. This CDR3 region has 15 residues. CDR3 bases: TGTGCCAGCAGTTACTTCCGGGACCTGGGTTCACCCCTCCACTTT. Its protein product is CASSYFRDLGSPLHF.

The CDR3 loop reads CAIRGASSYNEQFF. CDR3 DNA sequence: TGTGCCATCAGAGGGGCATCCTCCTACAATGAGCAGTTCTTC. The rearrangement joins TRBV10-3 to TRBJ2-1; D is possibly TRBD1 (5 bases). V was cut by 6 bases and J by 0 bases, with 9 bases left in between. The CDR3 covers 14 residues. The germline gives CDR1 ENHRY, CDR2 SYGVKD.

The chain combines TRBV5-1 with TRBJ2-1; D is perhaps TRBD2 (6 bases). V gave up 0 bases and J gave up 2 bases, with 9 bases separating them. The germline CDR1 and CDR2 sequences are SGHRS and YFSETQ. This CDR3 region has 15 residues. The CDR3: CASSLATGAYNEQFF. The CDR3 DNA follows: TGCGCCAGCAGCTTGGCCACGGGGGCCTACAATGAGCAGTTCTTC.

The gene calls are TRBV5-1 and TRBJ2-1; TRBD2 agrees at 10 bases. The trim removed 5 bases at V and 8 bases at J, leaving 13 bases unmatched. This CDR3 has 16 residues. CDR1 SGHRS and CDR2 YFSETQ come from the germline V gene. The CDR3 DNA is TGCGCCAGCAGTCAGGAAAGGCCTAGCGGGGGCGATGAGCAGTTCTTC. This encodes CASSQERPSGGDEQFF.

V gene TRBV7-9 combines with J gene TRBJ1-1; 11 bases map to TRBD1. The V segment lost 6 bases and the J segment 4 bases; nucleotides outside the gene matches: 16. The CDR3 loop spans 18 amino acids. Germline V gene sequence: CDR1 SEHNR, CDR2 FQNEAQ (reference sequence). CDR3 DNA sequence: TGTGCCAGCAGTTTCGGAGGACAGGGGGCCCATAGAGCCACTGAAGCTTTCTTT. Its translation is CASSFGGQGAHRATEAFF.

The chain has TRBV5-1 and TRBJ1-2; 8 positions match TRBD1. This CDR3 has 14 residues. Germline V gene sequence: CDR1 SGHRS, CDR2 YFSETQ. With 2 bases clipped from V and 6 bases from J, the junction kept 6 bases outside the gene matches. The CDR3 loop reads CASSLTQGADGYTF. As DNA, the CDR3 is TGCGCCAGCAGCTTAACTCAGGGGGCGGATGGCTACACCTTC.

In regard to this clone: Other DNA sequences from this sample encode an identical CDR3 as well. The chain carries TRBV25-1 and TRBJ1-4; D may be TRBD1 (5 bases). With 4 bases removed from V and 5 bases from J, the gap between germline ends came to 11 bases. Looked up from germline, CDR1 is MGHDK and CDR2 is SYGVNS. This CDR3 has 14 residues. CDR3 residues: CASSGGGGNEKLFF. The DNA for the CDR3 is TGTGCCAGCAGTGGGGGGGGAGGGAATGAAAAACTGTTTTTT.

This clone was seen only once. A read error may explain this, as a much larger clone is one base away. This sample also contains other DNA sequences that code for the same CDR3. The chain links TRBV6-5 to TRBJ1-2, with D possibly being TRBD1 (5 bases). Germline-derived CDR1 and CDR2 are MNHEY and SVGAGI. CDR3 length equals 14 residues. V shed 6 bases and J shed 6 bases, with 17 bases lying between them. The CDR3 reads CASSLQGGGNGYTF. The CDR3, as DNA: TGTGCCAGCAGCCTCCAAGGCGGGGGGAATGGCTACACCTTC.

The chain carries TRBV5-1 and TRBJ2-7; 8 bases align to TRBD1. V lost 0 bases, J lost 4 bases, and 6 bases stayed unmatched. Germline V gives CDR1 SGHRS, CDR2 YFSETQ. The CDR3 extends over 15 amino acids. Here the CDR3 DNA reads TGCGCCAGCAGCTTGGTTTCGGACAGGGTGTACGAGCAGTACTTC. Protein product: CASSLVSDRVYEQYF.

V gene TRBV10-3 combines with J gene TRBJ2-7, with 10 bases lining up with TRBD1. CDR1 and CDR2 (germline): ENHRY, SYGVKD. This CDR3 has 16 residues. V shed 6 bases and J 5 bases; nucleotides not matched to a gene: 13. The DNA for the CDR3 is TGTGCCATCAGACCCCGGGACAGGGGCTTTCGGGACGAGCAGTACTTC. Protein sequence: CAIRPRDRGFRDEQYF.

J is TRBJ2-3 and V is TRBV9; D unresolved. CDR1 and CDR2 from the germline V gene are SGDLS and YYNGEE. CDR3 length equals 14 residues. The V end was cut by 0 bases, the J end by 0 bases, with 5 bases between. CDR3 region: CASSVETSTDTQYF. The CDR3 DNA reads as TGTGCCAGCAGCGTAGAAACTAGCACAGATACGCAGTATTTT. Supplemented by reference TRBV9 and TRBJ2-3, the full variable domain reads DSGVTQTPKHLITATGQRVTLRCSPRSGDLSVYWYQQSLDQGLQFLIQYYNGEERAKGNILERFSAQQFPDLHSELNLSSLELGDSALYFCASSVETSTDTQYFGPGTRLTVL.

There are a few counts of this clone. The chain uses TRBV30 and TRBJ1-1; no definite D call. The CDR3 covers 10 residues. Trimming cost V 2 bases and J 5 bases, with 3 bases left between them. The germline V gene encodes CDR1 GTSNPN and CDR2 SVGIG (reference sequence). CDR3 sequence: CAWSRTEAFF. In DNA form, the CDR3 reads TGTGCCTGGAGTCGAACTGAAGCTTTCTTT.

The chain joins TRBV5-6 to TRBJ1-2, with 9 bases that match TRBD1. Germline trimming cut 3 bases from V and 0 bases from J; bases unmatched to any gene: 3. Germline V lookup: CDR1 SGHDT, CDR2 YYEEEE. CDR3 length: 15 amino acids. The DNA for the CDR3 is TGTGCCAGCAGCTCCGGGACAGGGACTAACTATGGCTACACCTTC. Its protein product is CASSSGTGTNYGYTF.

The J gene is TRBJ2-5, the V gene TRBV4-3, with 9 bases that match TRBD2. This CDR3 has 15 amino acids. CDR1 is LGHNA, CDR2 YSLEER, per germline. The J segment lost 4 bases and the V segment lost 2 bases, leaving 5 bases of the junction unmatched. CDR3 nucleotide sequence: TGCGCCAGCAGCCAATTAGCGGGAGTGGGAGAGACCCAGTACTTC. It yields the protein CASSQLAGVGETQYF.

The CDR3 loop is CASSARRGDGAEAFF. CDR3 in DNA: TGTGCCAGCAGCGCGCGCAGGGGTGATGGAGCTGAAGCTTTCTTT. The V gene is TRBV14, the J gene TRBJ1-1, with a weak D call TRBD1 (6 bases). Germline CDR1 is SGHDN and CDR2 is FVKESK. The CDR3 consists of 15 residues. With 5 bases removed from V and 6 bases from J, the gap between germline ends came to 19 bases.

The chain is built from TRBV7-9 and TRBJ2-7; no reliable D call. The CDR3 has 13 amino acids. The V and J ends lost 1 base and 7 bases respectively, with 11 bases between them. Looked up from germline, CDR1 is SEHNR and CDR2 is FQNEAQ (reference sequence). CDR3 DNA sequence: TGTGCCAGCAGCTTAGATGACGGTGGGGAGCAGTACTTC. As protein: CASSLDDGGEQYF.

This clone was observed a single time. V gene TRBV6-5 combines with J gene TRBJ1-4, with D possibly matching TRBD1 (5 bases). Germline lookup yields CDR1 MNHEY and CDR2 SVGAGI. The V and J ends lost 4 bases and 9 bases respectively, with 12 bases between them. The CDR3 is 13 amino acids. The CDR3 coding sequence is TGTGCCAGCAGTTCCCAGGGCGGTCAAAAACTGTTTTTT. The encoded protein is CASSSQGGQKLFF.

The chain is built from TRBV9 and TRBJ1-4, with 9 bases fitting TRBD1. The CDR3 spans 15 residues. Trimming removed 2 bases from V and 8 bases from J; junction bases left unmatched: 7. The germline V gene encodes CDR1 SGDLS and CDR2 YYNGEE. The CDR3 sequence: CASSVGTGRGEKLFF. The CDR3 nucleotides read TGTGCCAGCAGCGTCGGGACAGGGAGAGGCGAAAAACTGTTTTTT. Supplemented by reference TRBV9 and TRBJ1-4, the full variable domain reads DSGVTQTPKHLITATGQRVTLRCSPRSGDLSVYWYQQSLDQGLQFLIQYYNGEERAKGNILERFSAQQFPDLHSELNLSSLELGDSALYFCASSVGTGRGEKLFFGSGTQLSVL.

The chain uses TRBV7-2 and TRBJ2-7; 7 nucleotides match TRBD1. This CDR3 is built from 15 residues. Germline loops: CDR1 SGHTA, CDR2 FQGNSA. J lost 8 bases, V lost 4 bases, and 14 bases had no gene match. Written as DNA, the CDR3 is TGTGCCAGCAGCTCCCTTGGACAGGAGCCTGTCCAGCAGTACTTC. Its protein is CASSSLGQEPVQQYF. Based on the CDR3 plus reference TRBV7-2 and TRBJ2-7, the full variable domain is GAGVSQSPSNKVTEKGKDVELRCDPISGHTALYWYRQSLGQGLEFLIYFQGNSAPDKSGLPSDRFSAERTGGSVSTLTIQRTQQEDSAVYLCASSSLGQEPVQQYFGPGTRLTVT.

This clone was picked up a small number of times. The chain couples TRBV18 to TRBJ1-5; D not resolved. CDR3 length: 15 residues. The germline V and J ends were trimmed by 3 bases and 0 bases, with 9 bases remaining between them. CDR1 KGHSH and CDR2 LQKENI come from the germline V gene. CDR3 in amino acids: CASSPERYSNQPQHF. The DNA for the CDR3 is TGTGCCAGCTCACCGGAGAGATATAGCAATCAGCCCCAGCATTTT.

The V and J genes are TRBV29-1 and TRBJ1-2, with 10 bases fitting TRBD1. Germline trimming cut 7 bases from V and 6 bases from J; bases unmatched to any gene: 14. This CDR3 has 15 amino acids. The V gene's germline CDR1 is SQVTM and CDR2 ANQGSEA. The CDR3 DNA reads TGCAGCGGTCAAGGGCCGGGACAGGGGACTCATGGCTACACCTTC. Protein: CSGQGPGQGTHGYTF.

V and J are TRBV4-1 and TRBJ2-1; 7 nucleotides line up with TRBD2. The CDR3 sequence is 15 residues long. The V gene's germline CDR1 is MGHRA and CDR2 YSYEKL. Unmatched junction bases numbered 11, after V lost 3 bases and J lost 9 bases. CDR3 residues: CASSQHRGEGGEQFF. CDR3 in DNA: TGCGCCAGCAGCCAGCACCGGGGGGAAGGAGGTGAGCAGTTCTTC.

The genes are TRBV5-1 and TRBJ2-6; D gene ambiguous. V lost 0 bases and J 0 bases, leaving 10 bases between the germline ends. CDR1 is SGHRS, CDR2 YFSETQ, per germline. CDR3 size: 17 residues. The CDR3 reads CASSLEIRSSGANVLTF. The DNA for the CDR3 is TGCGCCAGCAGCTTGGAGATTAGGTCCTCTGGGGCCAACGTCCTGACTTTC.